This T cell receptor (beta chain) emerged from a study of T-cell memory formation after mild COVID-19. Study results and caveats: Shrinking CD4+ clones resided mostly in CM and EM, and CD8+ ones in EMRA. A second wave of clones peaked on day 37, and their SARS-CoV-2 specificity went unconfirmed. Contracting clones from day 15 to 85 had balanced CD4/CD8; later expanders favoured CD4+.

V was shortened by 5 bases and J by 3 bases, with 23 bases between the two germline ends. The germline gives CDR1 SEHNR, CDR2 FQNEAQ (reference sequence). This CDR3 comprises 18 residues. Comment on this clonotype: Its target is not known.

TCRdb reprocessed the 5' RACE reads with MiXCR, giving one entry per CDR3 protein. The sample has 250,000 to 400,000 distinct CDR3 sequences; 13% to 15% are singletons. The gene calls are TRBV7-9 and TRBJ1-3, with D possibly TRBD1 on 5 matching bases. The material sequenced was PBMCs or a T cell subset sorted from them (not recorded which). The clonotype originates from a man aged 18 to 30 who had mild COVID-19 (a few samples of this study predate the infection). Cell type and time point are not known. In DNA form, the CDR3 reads TGTGCCAGCAGCGTCCCGCGGGGCAGGGCAAGAAGTGGAAACACCATATATTTT. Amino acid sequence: CASSVPRGRARSGNTIYF.